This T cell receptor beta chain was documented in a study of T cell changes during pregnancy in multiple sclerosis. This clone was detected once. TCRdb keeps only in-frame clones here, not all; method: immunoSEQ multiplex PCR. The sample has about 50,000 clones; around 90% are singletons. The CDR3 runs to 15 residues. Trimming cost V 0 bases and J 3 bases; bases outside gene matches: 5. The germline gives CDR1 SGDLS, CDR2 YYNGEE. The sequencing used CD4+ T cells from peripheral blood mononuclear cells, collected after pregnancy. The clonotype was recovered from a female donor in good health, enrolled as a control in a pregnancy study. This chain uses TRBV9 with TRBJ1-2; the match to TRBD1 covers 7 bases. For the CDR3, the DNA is TGTGCCAGCAGCGTAGGAAAAGGGGGCTACTATGGCTACACCTTC. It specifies CASSVGKGGYYGYTF.